The text below deals with one T cell receptor (beta chain). The study drew participants aged about 18 to 95 years from approximately 25 US areas. Clinical histories supplied by participants themselves formed the basis of cohort assignment. The data originate from a study of blood T cell repertoires in COVID-19. At the level of the study: Samples taken during acute and convalescent COVID-19 were collected in the United States, Italy and Spain.

Germline V CDR1 and CDR2: SGHAT, FQNNGV. The CDR3 covers 12 residues. Trimming stripped 2 bases from V and 9 bases from J, with 10 bases between. Produced via immunoSEQ multiplex PCR; TCRdb's table is partial and in-frame only. The repertoire includes about 210,000 clones, approximately 80% of them detected once, and under 4.5% sits in the top ten. The sample comprised PBMCs or T cells enriched from blood (not recorded which). This TCR derives from a man between 25 and 39 years old with acute COVID-19. This rearrangement joins TRBV11-2 to TRBJ1-1; D possibly corresponds to TRBD1 (5 bases). CDR3 amino acids: CASSLMGGQAFF. The DNA for the CDR3 is TGTGCCAGCAGCTTAATGGGGGGTCAAGCTTTCTTT.